Below, 19 T cell receptor beta chains from the same sample are listed, as sequenced in a study of CD8 T cells in Susac syndrome. Reverse transcription used about 0.5 to 1 ug RNA and random hexamers. A single record per CDR3 protein comes from TCRdb applying MiXCR to the immunoSEQ multiplex PCR reads. The sample carries approximately 140,000 distinct CDR3 sequences, 80% recorded once. Source material: CD8+ T cells from PBMCs. The receptors were gathered from a human donor with multiple sclerosis.

V usage is TRBV7-9 and J usage is TRBJ2-3, with D uncertain. Trimming stripped 3 bases from V and 8 bases from J, with 15 bases between. The CDR3 runs 14 residues. Germline CDR1 and CDR2: SEHNR and FQNEAQ (reference sequence). DNA for the CDR3: TGTGCCAGCAGCTTCGACGAGACCGGGCCTACGCAGTATTTT. Its translation is CASSFDETGPTQYF.

The chain joins TRBV29-1 to TRBJ1-1; tentatively, D is TRBD1 (6 bases). The CDR3 covers 16 residues. Germline values: CDR1 SQVTM, CDR2 ANQGSEA. The DNA of the CDR3 is TGCACCATAGAGGGGGGCGGAAATGCAGATTGGACTGAAGCTTTCTTT. This codes for CTIEGGGNADWTEAFF.

CDR3 DNA: TGTGCCAGCAGTTACTCGGAGACAGTCCCAGATACGCAGTATTTT. Protein sequence: CASSYSETVPDTQYF. The J gene is TRBJ2-3, the V gene TRBV6-6, with a possible D match to TRBD1 (5 bases). The CDR3 extends over 15 amino acids. Germline CDR1 MNHNY, CDR2 SVGAGI (reference sequence). Trimming shortened V by 0 bases and J by 4 bases, and 11 bases separated the two germline ends.

The chain carries TRBV24-1 and TRBJ1-2; no clear D gene. V dropped 1 base and J dropped 8 bases, with 7 bases sitting between them. Germline loops: CDR1 KGHDR, CDR2 SFDVKD. The CDR3 has 12 amino acids. The CDR3 DNA is TGTGCCACCAGTGATTTAGGGTACGGCTACACCTTC. Its translation: CATSDLGYGYTF.

V gene TRBV13 combines with J gene TRBJ1-6; D not resolved. CDR1 is PRHDT and CDR2 is FYEKMQ in the germline V gene (reference sequence). The CDR3 sequence is 16 residues long. Between the trimmed V and J ends, which lost 0 bases and 5 bases, there was a span of 11 bases. CDR3 protein: CASSLGSLSNNSPLHF. Written as DNA, the CDR3 is TGTGCCAGCAGCTTAGGGTCCCTGAGTAATAATTCACCCCTCCACTTT.

The rearrangement joins TRBV5-1 to TRBJ1-1; D is ambiguous. CDR3 size: 12 residues. Trimming stripped 5 bases from V and 6 bases from J, with 11 bases between. Germline CDR1 and CDR2: SGHRS and YFSETQ. The CDR3 DNA is TGCGCCAGCAGTCATGACTTGGCTGAAGCTTTCTTT. This translates into CASSHDLAEAFF.

This clonotype was seen only a few times. V is TRBV28 and J is TRBJ2-7; D might be TRBD1 (6 bases). V was cut by 5 bases and J by 0 bases, with 17 bases left in between. CDR1 is MDHEN and CDR2 is SYDVKM in the germline V gene. CDR3 size: 16 residues. CDR3 DNA sequence: TGTGCCAGCAGTCCTTTATTTGACAGGAGCTCCTACGAGCAGTACTTC. Protein: CASSPLFDRSSYEQYF.

The CDR3 is CASKAISGEQETQYF. As DNA, the CDR3 is TGCGCCAGCAAGGCTATCAGCGGAGAGCAAGAGACCCAGTACTTC. The chain links TRBV5-1 to TRBJ2-5, with D possibly being TRBD2 (5 bases). Germline V gives CDR1 SGHRS, CDR2 YFSETQ. V was trimmed by 6 bases and J by 2 bases, leaving 17 bases between them. This CDR3 has 15 amino acids.

Concerning this clonotype: One junction end does not reproduce the germline sequence, and a read error may be involved. This chain connects TRBV7-9 to TRBJ1-3, with D tentatively TRBD1 (5 bases). The CDR3 is made up of 15 amino acids. Per germline, CDR1 SEHNR and CDR2 FQNEAQ (reference sequence). CDR3 nucleotides: TGTGCCAGCAGCATAGCAGGGTACTCTGGAAACACCATATATTTT. It is translated as CASSIAGYSGNTIYF.

The chain employs TRBV19 and TRBJ1-5; 10 bases match TRBD1. Trimming at V came to 3 bases and at J to 5 bases, leaving 4 bases not matched to a gene. Germline-derived CDR1 and CDR2 are LNHDA and SQIVND (reference sequence). The CDR3 is 15 residues long. CDR3 amino acids: CASSIGTGVDQPQHF. CDR3 sequence (DNA): TGTGCCAGTAGTATTGGGACAGGGGTTGATCAGCCCCAGCATTTT.

This clonotype was observed a single time. This chain joins TRBV11-3 and TRBJ2-2; D possibly matches TRBD1 or TRBD2 (6 bases each). The V and J ends lost 6 bases and 5 bases respectively, with 22 bases between them. CDR3 length: 17 amino acids. The germline V gene encodes CDR1 SGHNT and CDR2 YENEEA. CDR3 residues: CASRPPAGTGRTGELFF. The CDR3 DNA sequence: TGTGCCAGCAGACCCCCAGCGGGCACAGGGAGGACCGGGGAGCTGTTTTTT.

V usage is TRBV4-1 and J usage is TRBJ2-1, with a tentative D call TRBD1 (6 bases). Trimming stripped 3 bases from V and 4 bases from J, with 10 bases between. Germline V gives CDR1 MGHRA, CDR2 YSYEKL. This CDR3 comprises 14 residues. Here the CDR3 reads CASSHEGVYNEQFF. Here the CDR3 DNA reads TGCGCCAGCAGCCATGAGGGGGTTTACAATGAGCAGTTCTTC.

This chain connects TRBV10-3 to TRBJ2-7; 9 bases are shared with TRBD1. CDR1 ENHRY and CDR2 SYGVKD come from the germline V gene. V was clipped by 6 bases and J by 2 bases; unmatched bases: 8. This CDR3 is built from 15 residues. CDR3 DNA sequence: TGTGCCATCAGGGACCGGGACAGGGCACCCTACGAGCAGTACTTC. It specifies CAIRDRDRAPYEQYF.

This chain connects TRBV6-6 to TRBJ2-7; TRBD1 agrees at 7 bases. The V gene's germline CDR1 is MNHNY and CDR2 SVGAGI (reference sequence). The CDR3 sequence is 13 residues long. Trimming at V came to 2 bases and at J to 4 bases, leaving 2 bases not matched to a gene. CDR3 bases: TGTGCCAGCAGTTACAACAGGGGATACGAGCAGTACGTC. Encoded protein: CASSYNRGYEQYV.

V usage is TRBV24-1 and J usage is TRBJ2-5; D is perhaps TRBD1 or TRBD2 (5 bases each). The CDR3 runs 12 residues. Trimming took off 7 bases at V and 3 bases at J, with 8 bases between the two ends. The germline V gene has CDR1 KGHDR and CDR2 SFDVKD. The CDR3 bases are TGTGCCACCAGGGGGGACGAAGAGACCCAGTACTTC. The encoded protein is CATRGDEETQYF.

This chain joins TRBV29-1 and TRBJ2-2; D not certain. The germline gives CDR1 SQVTM, CDR2 ANQGSEA. This CDR3 has 12 residues. V was shortened by 5 bases and J by 1 base, with 5 bases between the two germline ends. CDR3 coding DNA: TGCAGCGTTATATTGAACACCGGGGAGCTGTTTTTT. It yields the protein CSVILNTGELFF.

The chain joins TRBV27 to TRBJ2-6; TRBD2 aligns across 8 bases. V trimming: 5 bases; J trimming: 0 bases; junction bases outside the gene matches: 15. The germline V gene has CDR1 MNHEY and CDR2 SMNVEV (reference sequence). The CDR3 is 20 residues long. The CDR3 here is CASSTNQGLVLSSGANVLTF. For the CDR3, the DNA is TGTGCCAGCAGTACGAACCAGGGACTAGTATTGAGCTCTGGGGCCAACGTCCTGACTTTC.

This clonotype was recorded only once. The chain joins TRBV5-1 to TRBJ2-5, with D unresolved. This CDR3 is built from 11 residues. The V gene's germline CDR1 is SGHRS and CDR2 YFSETQ. Trimming left V 4 bases short and J 7 bases short, with 8 bases between. The CDR3 region is CASSASGTQYF. CDR3 DNA: TGCGCCAGCAGCGCCTCGGGGACCCAGTACTTC.

The chain is built from TRBV29-1 and TRBJ1-2; no clear D. The germline V gene has CDR1 SQVTM and CDR2 ANQGSEA. This CDR3 region has 12 residues. The V gene lost 4 bases and the J gene lost 3 bases, with 9 bases spanning the gap. CDR3 in DNA: TGCAGCGTTGTCAGGACTGACTATGGCTACACCTTC. This codes for CSVVRTDYGYTF. The full variable domain, completed using reference TRBV29-1 and TRBJ1-2, is SAVISQKPSRDICQRGTSLTIQCQVDSQVTMMFWYRQQPGQSLTLIATANQGSEATYESGFVIDKFPISRPNLTFSTLTVSNMSPEDSSIYLCSVVRTDYGYTFGSGTRLTVV.